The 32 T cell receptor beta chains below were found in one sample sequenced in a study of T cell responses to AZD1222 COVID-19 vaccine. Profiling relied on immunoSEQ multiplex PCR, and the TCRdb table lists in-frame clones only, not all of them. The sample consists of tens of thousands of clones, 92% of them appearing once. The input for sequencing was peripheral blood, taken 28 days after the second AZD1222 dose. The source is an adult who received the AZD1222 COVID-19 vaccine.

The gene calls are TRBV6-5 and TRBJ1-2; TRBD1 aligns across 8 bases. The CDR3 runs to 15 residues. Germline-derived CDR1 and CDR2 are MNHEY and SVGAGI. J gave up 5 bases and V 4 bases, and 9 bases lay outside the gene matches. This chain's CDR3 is CASSSPAGGVYGYTF. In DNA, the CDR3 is TGTGCCAGCAGTTCCCCCGCAGGGGGCGTATATGGCTACACCTTC.

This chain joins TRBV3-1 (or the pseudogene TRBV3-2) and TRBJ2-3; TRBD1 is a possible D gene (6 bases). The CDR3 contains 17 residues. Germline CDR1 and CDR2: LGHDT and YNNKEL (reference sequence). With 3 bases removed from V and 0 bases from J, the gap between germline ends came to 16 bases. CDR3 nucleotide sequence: TGTGCCAGCAGCCACCACTTGCTGGGGGCAAGCACAGATACGCAGTATTTT. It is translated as CASSHHLLGASTDTQYF.

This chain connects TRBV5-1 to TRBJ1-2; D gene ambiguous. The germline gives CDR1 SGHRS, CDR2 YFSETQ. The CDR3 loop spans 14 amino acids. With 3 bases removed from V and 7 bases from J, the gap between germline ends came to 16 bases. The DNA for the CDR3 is TGCGCCAGCAGCTGGGGTGAGGGATTGAGTGGCTACACCTTC. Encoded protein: CASSWGEGLSGYTF. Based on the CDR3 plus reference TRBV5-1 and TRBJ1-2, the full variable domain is KAGVTQTPRYLIKTRGQQVTLSCSPISGHRSVSWYQQTPGQGLQFLFEYFSETQRNKGNFPGRFSGRQFSNSRSEMNVSTLELGDSALYLCASSWGEGLSGYTFGSGTRLTVV.

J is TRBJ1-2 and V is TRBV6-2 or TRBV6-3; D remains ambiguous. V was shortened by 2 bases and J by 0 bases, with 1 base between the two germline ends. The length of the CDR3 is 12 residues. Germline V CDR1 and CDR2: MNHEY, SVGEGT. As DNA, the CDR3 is TGTGCCAGCAGTTACACTAACTATGGCTACACCTTC. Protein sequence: CASSYTNYGYTF.

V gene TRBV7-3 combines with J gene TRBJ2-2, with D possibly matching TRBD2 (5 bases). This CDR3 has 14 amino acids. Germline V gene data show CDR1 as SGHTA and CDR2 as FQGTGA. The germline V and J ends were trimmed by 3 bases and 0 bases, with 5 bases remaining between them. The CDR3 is CASSFGANTGELFF. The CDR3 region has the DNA TGTGCCAGCAGCTTCGGGGCGAACACCGGGGAGCTGTTTTTT.

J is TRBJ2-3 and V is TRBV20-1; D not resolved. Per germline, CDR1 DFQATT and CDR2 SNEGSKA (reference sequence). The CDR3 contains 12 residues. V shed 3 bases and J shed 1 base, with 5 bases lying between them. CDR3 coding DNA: TGCAGTGCTAGTCTACGCACAGATACGCAGTATTTT. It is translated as CSASLRTDTQYF.

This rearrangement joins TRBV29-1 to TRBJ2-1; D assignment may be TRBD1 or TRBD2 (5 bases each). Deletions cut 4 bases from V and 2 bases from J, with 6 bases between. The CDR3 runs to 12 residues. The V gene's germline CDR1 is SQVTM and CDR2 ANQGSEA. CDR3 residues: CSVGDPYNEQFF. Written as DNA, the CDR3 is TGCAGCGTTGGGGACCCCTACAATGAGCAGTTCTTC.

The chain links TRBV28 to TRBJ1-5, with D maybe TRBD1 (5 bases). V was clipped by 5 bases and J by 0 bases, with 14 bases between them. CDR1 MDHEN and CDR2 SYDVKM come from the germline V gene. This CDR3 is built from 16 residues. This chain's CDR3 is CASSPGGRDSNQPQHF. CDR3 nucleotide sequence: TGTGCCAGCAGTCCCGGGGGTAGGGATAGCAATCAGCCCCAGCATTTT.

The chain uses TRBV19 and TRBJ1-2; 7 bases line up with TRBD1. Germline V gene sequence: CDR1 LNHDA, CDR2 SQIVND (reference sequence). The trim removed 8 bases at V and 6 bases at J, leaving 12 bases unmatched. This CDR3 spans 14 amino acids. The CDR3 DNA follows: TGTGCCAGTCGTCACCCACAGGGGAACCATGGCTACACCTTC. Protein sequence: CASRHPQGNHGYTF.

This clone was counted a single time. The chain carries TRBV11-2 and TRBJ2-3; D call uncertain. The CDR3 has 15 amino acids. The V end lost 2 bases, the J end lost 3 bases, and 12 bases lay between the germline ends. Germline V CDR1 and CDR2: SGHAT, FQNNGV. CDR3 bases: TGTGCCAGCAGCTTATGGTCGGTGTCTACAGATACGCAGTATTTT. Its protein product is CASSLWSVSTDTQYF. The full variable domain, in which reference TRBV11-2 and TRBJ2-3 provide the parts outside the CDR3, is EAGVAQSPRYKIIEKRQSVAFWCNPISGHATLYWYQQILGQGPKLLIQFQNNGVVDDSQLPKDRFSAERLKGVDSTLKIQPAKLEDSAVYLCASSLWSVSTDTQYFGPGTRLTVL.

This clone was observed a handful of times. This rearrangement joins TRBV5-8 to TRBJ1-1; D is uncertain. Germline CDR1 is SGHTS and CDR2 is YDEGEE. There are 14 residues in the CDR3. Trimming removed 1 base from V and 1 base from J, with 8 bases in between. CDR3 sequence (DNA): TGTGCCAGCAGCTTGATCGGACCGAACACTGAAGCTTTCTTT. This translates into CASSLIGPNTEAFF.

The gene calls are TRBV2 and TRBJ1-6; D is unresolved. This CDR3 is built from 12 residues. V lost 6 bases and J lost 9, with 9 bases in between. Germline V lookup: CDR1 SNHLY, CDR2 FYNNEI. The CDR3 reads CASRRIISPLHF. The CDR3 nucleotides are TGTGCCAGCAGGCGTATAATTTCACCCCTCCACTTT.

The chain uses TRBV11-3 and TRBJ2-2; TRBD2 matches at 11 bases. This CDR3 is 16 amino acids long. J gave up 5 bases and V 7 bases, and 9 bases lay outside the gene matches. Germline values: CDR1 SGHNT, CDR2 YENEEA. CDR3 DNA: TGTGCCAGCACCGCCACTAGCGGGAGAGGAACCGGGGAGCTGTTTTTT. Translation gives CASTATSGRGTGELFF.

The CDR3 sequence: CASSLGGGQDSAGYGYTF. CDR3 DNA sequence: TGTGCCAGCAGCTTAGGGGGAGGACAGGATAGTGCAGGGTATGGCTACACCTTC. The chain couples TRBV7-8 to TRBJ1-2; TRBD1 matches 7 bases. V trimming: 1 base; J trimming: 5 bases; junction bases outside the gene matches: 16. Germline CDR1 reads SGHVS; CDR2 reads FQNEAQ. This CDR3 is 18 amino acids long. Drawing the rest from reference TRBV7-8 and TRBJ1-2, the complete variable domain is GAGVSQSPRYKVAKRGQDVALRCDPISGHVSLFWYQQALGQGPEFLTYFQNEAQLDKSGLPSDRFFAERPEGSVSTLKIQRTQQEDSAVYLCASSLGGGQDSAGYGYTFGSGTRLTVV.

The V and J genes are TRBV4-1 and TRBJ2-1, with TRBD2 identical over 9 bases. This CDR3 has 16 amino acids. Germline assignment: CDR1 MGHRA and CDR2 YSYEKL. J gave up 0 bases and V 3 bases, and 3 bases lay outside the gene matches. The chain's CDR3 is CASSHLAGFSYNEQFF. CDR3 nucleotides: TGCGCCAGCAGCCACCTAGCGGGGTTCTCCTACAATGAGCAGTTCTTC.

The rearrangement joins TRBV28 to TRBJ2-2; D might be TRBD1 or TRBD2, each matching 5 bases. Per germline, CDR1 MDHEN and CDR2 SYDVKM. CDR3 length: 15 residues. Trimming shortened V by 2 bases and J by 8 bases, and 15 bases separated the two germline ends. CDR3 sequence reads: CASSLEWDLGGELFF. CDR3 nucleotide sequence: TGTGCCAGCAGTTTAGAGTGGGACCTGGGGGGGGAGCTGTTTTTT.

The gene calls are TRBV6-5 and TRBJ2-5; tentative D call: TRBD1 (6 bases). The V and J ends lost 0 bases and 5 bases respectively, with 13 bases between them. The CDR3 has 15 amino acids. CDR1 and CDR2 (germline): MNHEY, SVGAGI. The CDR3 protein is CASSYSDRKGETQYF. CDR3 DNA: TGTGCCAGCAGTTACTCGGACAGAAAAGGGGAGACCCAGTACTTC.

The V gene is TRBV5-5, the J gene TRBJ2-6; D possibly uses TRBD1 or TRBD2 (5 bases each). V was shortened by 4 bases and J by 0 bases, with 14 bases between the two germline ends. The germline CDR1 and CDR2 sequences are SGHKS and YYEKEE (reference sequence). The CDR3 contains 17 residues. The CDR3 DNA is TGTGCCAGCAGCCTGACCGGGACGGGCTCTGGGGCCAACGTCCTGACTTTC. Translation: CASSLTGTGSGANVLTF.

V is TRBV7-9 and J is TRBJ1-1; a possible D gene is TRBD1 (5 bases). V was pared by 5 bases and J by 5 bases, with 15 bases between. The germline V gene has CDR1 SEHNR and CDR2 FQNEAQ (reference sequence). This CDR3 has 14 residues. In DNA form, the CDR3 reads TGTGCCAGCAGCCACGATTGGGGGGGAACTGAAGCTTTCTTT. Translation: CASSHDWGGTEAFF. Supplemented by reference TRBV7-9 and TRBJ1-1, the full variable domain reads DTGVSQNPRHKITKRGQNVTFRCDPISEHNRLYWYRQTLGQGPEFLTYFQNEAQLEKSRLLSDRFSAERPKGSFSTLEIQRTEQGDSAMYLCASSHDWGGTEAFFGQGTRLTVV.

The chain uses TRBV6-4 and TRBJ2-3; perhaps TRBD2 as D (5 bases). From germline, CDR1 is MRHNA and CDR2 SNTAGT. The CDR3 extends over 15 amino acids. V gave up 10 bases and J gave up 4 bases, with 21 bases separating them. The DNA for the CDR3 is TGTGCCACCTCAGCAGGACCCACCGGGGCAGATACGCAGTATTTT. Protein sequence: CATSAGPTGADTQYF.

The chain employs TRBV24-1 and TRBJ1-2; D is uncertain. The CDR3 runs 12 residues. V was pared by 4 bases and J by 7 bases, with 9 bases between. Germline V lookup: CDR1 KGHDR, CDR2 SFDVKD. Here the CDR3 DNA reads TGTGCCACCAGTGAATCCCACTCTGGCTACACCTTC. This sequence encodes CATSESHSGYTF.

The CDR3 here is CASSLADRNGEKLFF. The DNA for the CDR3 is TGTGCCAGCAGCTTGGCGGACAGGAATGGCGAAAAACTGTTTTTT. The V gene is TRBV5-4, the J gene TRBJ1-4; 7 positions agree with TRBD1. J was trimmed by 8 bases and V by 0 bases; bases with no gene match: 7. The germline V gene encodes CDR1 SGHNT and CDR2 YYREEE (reference sequence). This CDR3 is 15 amino acids long.

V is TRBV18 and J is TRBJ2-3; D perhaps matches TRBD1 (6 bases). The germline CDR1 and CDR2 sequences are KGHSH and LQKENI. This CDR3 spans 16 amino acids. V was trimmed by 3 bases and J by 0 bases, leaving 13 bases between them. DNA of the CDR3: TGTGCCAGCTCACCTCAGGGGCTAGCCAGCACAGATACGCAGTATTTT. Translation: CASSPQGLASTDTQYF.

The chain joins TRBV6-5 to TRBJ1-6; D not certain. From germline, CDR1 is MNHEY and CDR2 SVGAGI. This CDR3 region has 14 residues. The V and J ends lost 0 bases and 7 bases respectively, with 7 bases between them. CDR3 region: CASSYSLGNSPLHF. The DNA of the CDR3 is TGTGCCAGCAGTTACTCGCTGGGGAATTCACCCCTCCACTTT.

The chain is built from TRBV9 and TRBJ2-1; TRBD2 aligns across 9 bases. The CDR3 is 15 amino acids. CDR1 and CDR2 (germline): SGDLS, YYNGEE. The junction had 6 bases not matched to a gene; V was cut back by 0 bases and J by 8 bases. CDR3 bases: TGTGCCAGCAGCGTAGAGGGCGGGAGGGCCCATGAGCAGTTCTTC. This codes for CASSVEGGRAHEQFF.

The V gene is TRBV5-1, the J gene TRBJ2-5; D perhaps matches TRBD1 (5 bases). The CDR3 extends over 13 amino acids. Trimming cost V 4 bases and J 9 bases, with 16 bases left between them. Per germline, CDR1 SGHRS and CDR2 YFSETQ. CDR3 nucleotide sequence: TGCGCCAGCAGCAACGACCAGGGCTTCGCCCAGTACTTC. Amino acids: CASSNDQGFAQYF. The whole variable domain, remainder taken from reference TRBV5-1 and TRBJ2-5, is KAGVTQTPRYLIKTRGQQVTLSCSPISGHRSVSWYQQTPGQGLQFLFEYFSETQRNKGNFPGRFSGRQFSNSRSEMNVSTLELGDSALYLCASSNDQGFAQYFGPGTRLLVL.

CDR3 protein: CASSPRDRGYYEQYF. The CDR3 nucleotides are TGTGCCAGCAGCCCCCGGGACAGGGGGTACTACGAGCAGTACTTC. The rearrangement uses TRBV7-9 and TRBJ2-7; 11 positions match TRBD1. CDR1 SEHNR and CDR2 FQNEAQ come from the germline V gene (reference sequence). V gave up 5 bases and J gave up 3 bases; unmatched junction bases: 6. This CDR3 contains 15 residues.

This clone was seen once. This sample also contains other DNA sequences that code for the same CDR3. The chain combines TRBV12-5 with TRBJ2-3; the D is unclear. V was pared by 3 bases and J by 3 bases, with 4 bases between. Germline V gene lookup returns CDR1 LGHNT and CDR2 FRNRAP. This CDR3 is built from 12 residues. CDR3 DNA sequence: TGTGCTAGTGGTTTCGGGACAGATACGCAGTATTTT. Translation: CASGFGTDTQYF.

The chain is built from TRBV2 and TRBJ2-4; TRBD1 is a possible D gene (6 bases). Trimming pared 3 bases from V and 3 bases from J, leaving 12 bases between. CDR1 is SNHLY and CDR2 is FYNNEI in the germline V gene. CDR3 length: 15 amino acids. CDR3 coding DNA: TGTGCCAGCAGTGACGACAGGAATATCAAAAACATTCAGTACTTC. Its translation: CASSDDRNIKNIQYF.

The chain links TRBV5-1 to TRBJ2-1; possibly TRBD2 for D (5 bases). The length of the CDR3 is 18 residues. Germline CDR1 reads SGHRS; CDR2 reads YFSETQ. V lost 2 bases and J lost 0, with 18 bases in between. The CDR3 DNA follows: TGCGCCAGCAGCTTTGTCCGAAATACTGGGAGCTCCTACAATGAGCAGTTCTTC. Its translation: CASSFVRNTGSSYNEQFF.

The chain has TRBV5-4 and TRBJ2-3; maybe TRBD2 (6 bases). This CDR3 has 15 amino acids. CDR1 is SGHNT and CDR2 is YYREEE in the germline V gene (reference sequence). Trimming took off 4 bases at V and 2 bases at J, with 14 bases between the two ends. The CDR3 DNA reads TGTGCCAGCAGCCTTAGGGGCGGGGCCACAGATACGCAGTATTTT. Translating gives CASSLRGGATDTQYF.

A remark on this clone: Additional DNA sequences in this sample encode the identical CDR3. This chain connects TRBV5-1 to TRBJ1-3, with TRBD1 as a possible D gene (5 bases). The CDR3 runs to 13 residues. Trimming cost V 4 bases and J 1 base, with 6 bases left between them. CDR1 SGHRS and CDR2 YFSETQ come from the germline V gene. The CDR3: CASSQGSGNTIYF. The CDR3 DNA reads TGCGCCAGCAGCCAGGGATCTGGAAACACCATATATTTT.